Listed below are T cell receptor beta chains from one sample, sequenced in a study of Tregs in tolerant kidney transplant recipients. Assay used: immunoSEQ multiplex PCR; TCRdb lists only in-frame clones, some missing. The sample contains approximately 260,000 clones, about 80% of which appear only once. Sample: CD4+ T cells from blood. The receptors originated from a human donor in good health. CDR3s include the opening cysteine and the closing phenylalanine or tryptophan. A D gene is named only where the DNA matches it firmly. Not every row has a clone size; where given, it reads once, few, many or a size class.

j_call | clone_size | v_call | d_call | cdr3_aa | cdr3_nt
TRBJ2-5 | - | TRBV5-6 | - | CASSLVSQGTQYF | TGTGCCAGCAGCTTGGTATCGCAGGGTACCCAGTACTTC
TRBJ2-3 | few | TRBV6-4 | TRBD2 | CASSASSGSTDTQYF | TGTGCCAGCAGTGCCTCTAGCGGGAGCACAGATACGCAGTATTTT
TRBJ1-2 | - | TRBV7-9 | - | CASSPAGDYGYTF | TGTGCCAGCAGCCCGGCCGGCGACTATGGCTACACCTTC
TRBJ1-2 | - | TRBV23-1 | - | CASSQPGHTTPYTF | TGCGCCAGCAGTCAACCGGGACATACTACCCCCTACACCTTC
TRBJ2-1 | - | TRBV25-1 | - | CASGRRGGANEQFF | TGTGCCAGCGGCCGGAGGGGCGGGGCAAATGAGCAGTTCTTC
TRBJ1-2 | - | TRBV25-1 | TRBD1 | CASTTGGTGYGYTF | TGTGCCAGCACCACAGGAGGGACAGGGTATGGCTACACCTTC
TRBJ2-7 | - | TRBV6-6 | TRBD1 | CASSYPTLQGDYEQYF | TGTGCCAGCAGTTACCCCACTCTACAGGGGGACTACGAGCAGTACTTC
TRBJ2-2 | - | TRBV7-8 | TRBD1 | CASSHTRDRGSTGELFF | TGTGCCAGCAGCCATACCCGGGACAGGGGGAGCACCGGGGAGCTGTTTTTT
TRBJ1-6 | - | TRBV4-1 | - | CASSPIQGEDSSYNSPLHF | TGCGCCAGCAGCCCCATACAAGGCGAAGACAGCTCCTATAATTCACCCCTCCACTTT
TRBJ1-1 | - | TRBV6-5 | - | CASSYVAGVEAFF | TGTGCCAGCAGTTACGTGGCAGGGGTTGAAGCTTTCTTT
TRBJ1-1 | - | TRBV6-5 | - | CASSYSPGRKAAFF | TGTGCCAGCAGTTACTCGCCGGGTCGTAAGGCCGCTTTCTTT
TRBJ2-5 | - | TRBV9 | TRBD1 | CASSVHRPVGTGEGQETQYF | TGTGCCAGCAGCGTGCACCGGCCCGTAGGGACAGGGGAAGGCCAAGAGACCCAGTACTTC
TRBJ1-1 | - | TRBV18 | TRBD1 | CASSPATGSLNTEAFF | TGTGCCAGCTCACCAGCGACAGGGTCATTGAACACTGAAGCTTTCTTT
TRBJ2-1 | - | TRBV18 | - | CASSRAGVSYNEQFF | TGTGCCAGCTCACGTGCAGGGGTCTCCTACAATGAGCAGTTCTTC
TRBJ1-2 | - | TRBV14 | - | CASSPGVSGYTF | TGTGCCAGCAGCCCAGGGGTTAGTGGCTACACCTTC
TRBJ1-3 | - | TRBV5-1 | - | CASSLAGSGTGNTIYF | TGCGCCAGCAGCTTGGCGGGTAGTGGGACTGGAAACACCATATATTTT
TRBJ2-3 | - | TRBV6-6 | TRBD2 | CATSGRALGTDTQYF | TGTGCCACTAGCGGGAGGGCCTTAGGCACAGATACGCAGTATTTT
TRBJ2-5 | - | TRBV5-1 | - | CASRTGGPAETQYF | TGCGCCAGCAGGACCGGGGGCCCGGCAGAGACCCAGTACTTC
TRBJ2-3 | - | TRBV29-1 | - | CSAHEDTQYF | TGCAGCGCCCATGAGGATACGCAGTATTTT
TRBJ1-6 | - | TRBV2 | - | CASSEGRGHSPLHF | TGTGCCAGCAGTGAGGGCAGGGGTCATTCACCCCTCCACTTT
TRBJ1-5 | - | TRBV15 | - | CATSRGNGHWSQHF | TGTGCCACCAGCAGAGGAAATGGACATTGGTCCCAGCATTTT
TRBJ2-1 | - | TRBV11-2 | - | CASSLAVGGGAPFF | -
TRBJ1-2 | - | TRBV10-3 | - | CAISESGGTNYGYTF | TGTGCCATCAGTGAATCGGGGGGCACTAACTATGGCTACACCTTC
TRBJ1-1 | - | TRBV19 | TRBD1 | CAIRDRDTEAFF | TGTGCCATCCGGGACAGGGACACTGAAGCTTTCTTT
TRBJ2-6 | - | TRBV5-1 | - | CASTDWRSGANVLTF | TGCGCCAGCACAGACTGGCGCTCTGGGGCCAACGTCCTGACTTTC
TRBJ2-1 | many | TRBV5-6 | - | CASSFEAGGYNEQFF | TGTGCCAGCAGCTTCGAAGCGGGTGGGTACAATGAGCAGTTCTTC
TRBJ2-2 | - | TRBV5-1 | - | CASSLAVGGELFF | TGCGCCAGCAGTCTAGCTGTGGGCGGGGAGCTGTTTTTT
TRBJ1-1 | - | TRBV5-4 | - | CASSWTGTANTEAFF | TGTGCCAGCAGCTGGACCGGGACCGCGAACACTGAAGCTTTCTTT
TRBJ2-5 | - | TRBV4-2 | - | CASSPNVGEETQYF | TGTGCCAGCAGCCCAAATGTTGGAGAAGAGACCCAGTACTTC
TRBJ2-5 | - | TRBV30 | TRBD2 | CAWSEGDYRETQYF | TGTGCCTGGAGCGAAGGGGACTACAGGGAGACCCAGTACTTC
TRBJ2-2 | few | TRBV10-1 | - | CASSLSREGNTGELFF | TGCGCCAGCAGCCTCAGCCGAGAGGGTAACACCGGGGAGCTGTTTTTT
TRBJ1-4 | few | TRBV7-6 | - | CASSIGEGEKLFF | TGTGCCAGCAGCATCGGGGAGGGTGAAAAACTGTTTTTT
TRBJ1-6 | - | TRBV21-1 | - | CASSKAIRGWNNSPLHF | TGTGCCAGCAGCAAAGCGATCCGAGGGTGGAATAATTCACCCCTCCACTTT
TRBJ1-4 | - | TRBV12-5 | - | CASGFFRDPTNEKLFF | TGTGCTAGTGGTTTTTTCCGGGACCCAACTAATGAAAAACTGTTTTTT
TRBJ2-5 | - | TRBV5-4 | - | CASSLGGTAGETQYF | TGTGCCAGCAGCTTGGGCGGGACGGCGGGAGAGACCCAGTACTTC
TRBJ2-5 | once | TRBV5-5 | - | CASSLGSGVVPQYF | TGTGCCAGCAGCTTGGGGTCGGGGGTCGTGCCCCAGTACTTC
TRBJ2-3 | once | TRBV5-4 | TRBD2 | CASSWTSGADTQYF | TGTGCCAGCAGCTGGACTAGCGGGGCAGATACGCAGTATTTT
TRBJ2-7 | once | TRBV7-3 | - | CASSFRGSSSYEQYF | TGTGCCAGCAGCTTCCGGGGCTCCAGCTCCTACGAGCAGTACTTC